These 17 T cell receptor beta chains were all obtained from the same sample, sequenced in a study of CD8+ T cells in alopecia areata. RNA extraction was followed by reverse transcription into cDNA, which acted as the sequencing template. TCRdb's copy holds only in-frame clones and misses some; the assay was immunoSEQ multiplex PCR. The sample holds 140,000 to 150,000 clones; around 58% are singletons and the top ten take 5% to 7%. The input for sequencing was CD4+ T cells sorted from blood, taken at week 0. Every receptor here comes from a human donor with alopecia areata.

The genes are TRBV19 and TRBJ1-1, with a possible D match to TRBD1 (5 bases). CDR1 LNHDA and CDR2 SQIVND come from the germline V gene (reference sequence). Trimming took off 6 bases at V and 1 base at J, with 9 bases between the two ends. The CDR3 sequence is 13 residues long. The CDR3 loop reads CASSPQENTEAFF. The CDR3 DNA reads as TGTGCCAGTAGCCCACAGGAGAACACTGAAGCTTTCTTT.

The chain joins TRBV4-1 to TRBJ2-5; tentative D call: TRBD1 (5 bases). There are 15 residues in the CDR3. Germline CDR1 and CDR2: MGHRA and YSYEKL. Trimming took off 4 bases at V and 2 bases at J, with 14 bases between the two ends. The CDR3 protein is CASSPQGGLQETQYF. The CDR3 nucleotides read TGCGCCAGCAGCCCGCAGGGTGGGCTTCAAGAGACCCAGTACTTC.

CDR3 sequence: CASSPKGLDQPQHF. CDR3 DNA: TGTGCCAGCTCACCAAAAGGGCTCGATCAGCCCCAGCATTTT. This sequence joins TRBV18 and TRBJ1-5; no reliable D call. CDR1 is KGHSH, CDR2 LQKENI, per germline. The V end lost 2 bases, the J end lost 5 bases, and 10 bases lay between the germline ends. The CDR3 sequence is 14 residues long.

The chain combines TRBV30 with TRBJ2-1; unclear D gene. The ends were cut back, 0 bases at V and 9 bases at J, with 9 bases in the middle. CDR1 and CDR2 from the germline V gene are GTSNPN and SVGIG (reference sequence). The CDR3 loop spans 12 amino acids. The CDR3 loop is CAWSVPPLEQFF. DNA of the CDR3: TGTGCCTGGAGTGTCCCCCCCCTTGAGCAGTTCTTC. Supplemented by reference TRBV30 and TRBJ2-1, the full variable domain reads SQTIHQWPATLVQPVGSPLSLECTVEGTSNPNLYWYRQAAGRGLQLLFYSVGIGQISSEVPQNLSASRPQDRQFILSSKKLLLSDSGFYLCAWSVPPLEQFFGPGTRLTVL.

This chain joins TRBV5-6 and TRBJ2-7; D remains unclear. The CDR3 spans 12 residues. V was shortened by 4 bases and J by 8 bases, with 13 bases between the two germline ends. Germline V gene data show CDR1 as SGHDT and CDR2 as YYEEEE. In DNA, the CDR3 is TGTGCCAGCAGCCCCCCCGGTGGCCAGCAGTACTTC. Amino acid sequence: CASSPPGGQQYF.

The genes are TRBV9 and TRBJ2-1; 8 nucleotides line up with TRBD2. This CDR3 has 15 amino acids. Germline trimming cut 0 bases from V and 5 bases from J; bases unmatched to any gene: 4. The germline V gene encodes CDR1 SGDLS and CDR2 YYNGEE. The CDR3 coding sequence is TGTGCCAGCAGCGTAGTAGCGGGGCCCCACAATGAGCAGTTCTTC. This sequence encodes CASSVVAGPHNEQFF.

The chain uses TRBV7-2 and TRBJ2-7, with D possibly matching TRBD1 (5 bases). From germline, CDR1 is SGHTA and CDR2 FQGNSA. The CDR3 runs 12 residues. The germline V and J ends were trimmed by 2 bases and 6 bases, with 8 bases remaining between them. DNA for the CDR3: TGTGCCAGCAGCTTACAGGGAACCGAGCAGTACTTC. This translates into CASSLQGTEQYF.

J is TRBJ1-2 and V is TRBV6-5; D is uncertain. The CDR3 is 12 residues long. Germline lookup yields CDR1 MNHEY and CDR2 SVGAGI. Trimming cost V 6 bases and J 5 bases, with 10 bases left between them. CDR3 sequence: CASRARHYGYTF. For the CDR3, the DNA is TGTGCCAGCAGGGCCCGCCATTATGGCTACACCTTC.

V gene TRBV28 combines with J gene TRBJ2-1; TRBD1 matches at 7 bases. V lost 8 bases to trimming and J lost 8 bases; unmatched junction nucleotides: 12. Germline V gives CDR1 MDHEN, CDR2 SYDVKM. The CDR3 is 14 residues long. CDR3 coding DNA: TGTGCCAGCCGGAACAGGGGTAGTAGCCATGAGCAGTTCTTC. As protein: CASRNRGSSHEQFF.

This sequence joins TRBV5-4 and TRBJ2-5; TRBD1 matches at 8 bases. V lost 3 bases and J lost 5; bases outside the gene matches: 9. From germline, CDR1 is SGHNT and CDR2 YYREEE (reference sequence). The CDR3 is 15 amino acids. Here the CDR3 reads CASSYGQGVTETQYF. CDR3 nucleotides: TGTGCCAGCAGCTACGGACAGGGCGTTACGGAGACCCAGTACTTC.

J is TRBJ2-7 and V is TRBV7-2, with 10 bases identical to TRBD2. The CDR3 has 15 amino acids. The V gene end was trimmed by 2 bases and the J gene end by 3 bases; junction bases not matched to a gene: 4. CDR1 and CDR2 from the germline V gene are SGHTA and FQGNSA. The DNA of the CDR3 is TGTGCCAGCAGCTTACAGCGGGGGGGCGGCTACGAGCAGTACTTC. Translation: CASSLQRGGGYEQYF.

This clone has only one observation. The CDR3 nucleotides read TGCGCCAGCAGCTTGGGGGAGGGGCCGGTGGAGACCCAGTACTTC. Its translation: CASSLGEGPVETQYF. The J gene is TRBJ2-5, the V gene TRBV5-1, with 7 bases fitting TRBD2. Germline V gene lookup returns CDR1 SGHRS and CDR2 YFSETQ. J lost 5 bases, V lost 0 bases, and 7 bases had no gene match. The CDR3 runs 15 residues.

Remarks on this clone: Other DNA sequences within the sample encode an identical CDR3. CDR3 protein: CASSPTNSSNQPQHF. The CDR3 bases are TGTGCCAGCAGCCCAACTAATTCGAGCAATCAGCCCCAGCATTTT. V gene TRBV9 combines with J gene TRBJ1-5, with unresolved D. This CDR3 is built from 15 residues. Germline V gene sequence: CDR1 SGDLS, CDR2 YYNGEE. Trimming pared 4 bases from V and 1 base from J, leaving 12 bases between.

This clone was seen only once. This chain links TRBV23-1 with TRBJ1-5; D unclear. TRBV23-1 has ORF status, its function being uncertain. This CDR3 spans 13 amino acids. Trimming removed 6 bases from V and 2 bases from J, with 8 bases in between. This chain's CDR3 is CASSRFGNQPQHF. DNA of the CDR3: TGCGCCAGCAGCCGTTTCGGCAATCAGCCCCAGCATTTT.

This clone occurred a few times. The J gene is TRBJ1-4, the V gene TRBV19; no reliable D call. The CDR3 is 14 residues long. Deletions cut 1 base from V and 4 bases from J, with 7 bases between. The germline V gene encodes CDR1 LNHDA and CDR2 SQIVND (reference sequence). In nucleotides, the CDR3 is TGTGCCAGTAGTATAGCCCGAGTTAATGAAAAACTGTTTTTT. Translation gives CASSIARVNEKLFF.

This clone was seen a few times. This chain connects TRBV5-1 to TRBJ1-1; D is possibly TRBD1 (5 bases). The CDR3 is made up of 13 amino acids. CDR1 is SGHRS, CDR2 YFSETQ, per germline. V was shortened by 1 base and J by 6 bases, with 10 bases between the two germline ends. CDR3: CASSLLPGAEAFF. CDR3 nucleotide sequence: TGCGCCAGCAGCTTGTTACCGGGGGCTGAAGCTTTCTTT.

The sample holds a few counts of this clone. V and J are TRBV2 and TRBJ1-5; 8 nucleotides align to TRBD1. CDR3 length: 17 amino acids. Losses at the gene ends were 4 bases for V and 0 bases for J; bases not matched to a gene: 8. Germline V CDR1 and CDR2: SNHLY, FYNNEI. The CDR3 is CASSGQGKKYSNQPQHF. The CDR3 DNA follows: TGTGCCAGCAGTGGACAGGGGAAGAAGTATAGCAATCAGCCCCAGCATTTT. The complete variable domain, with remaining parts taken from reference TRBV2 and TRBJ1-5, reads EPEVTQTPSHQVTQMGQEVILRCVPISNHLYFYWYRQILGQKVEFLVSFYNNEISEKSEIFDDQFSVERPDGSNFTLKIRSTKLEDSAMYFCASSGQGKKYSNQPQHFGDGTRLSIL.